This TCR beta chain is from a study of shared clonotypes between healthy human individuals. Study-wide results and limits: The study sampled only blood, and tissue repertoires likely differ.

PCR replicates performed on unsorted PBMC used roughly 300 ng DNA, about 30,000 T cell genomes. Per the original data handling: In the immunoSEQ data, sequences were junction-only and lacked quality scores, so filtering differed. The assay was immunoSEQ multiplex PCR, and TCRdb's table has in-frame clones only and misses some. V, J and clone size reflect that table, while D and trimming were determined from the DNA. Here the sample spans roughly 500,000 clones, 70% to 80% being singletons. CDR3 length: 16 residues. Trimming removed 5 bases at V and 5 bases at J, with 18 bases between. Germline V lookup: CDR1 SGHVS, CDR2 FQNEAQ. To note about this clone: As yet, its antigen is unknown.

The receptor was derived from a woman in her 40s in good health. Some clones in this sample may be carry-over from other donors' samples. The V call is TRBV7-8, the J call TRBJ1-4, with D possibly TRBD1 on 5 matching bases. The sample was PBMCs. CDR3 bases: TGTGCCAGCAGCCGGAGACAGTCGAGACCCAATGAAAAACTGTTTTTT. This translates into CASSRRQSRPNEKLFF.